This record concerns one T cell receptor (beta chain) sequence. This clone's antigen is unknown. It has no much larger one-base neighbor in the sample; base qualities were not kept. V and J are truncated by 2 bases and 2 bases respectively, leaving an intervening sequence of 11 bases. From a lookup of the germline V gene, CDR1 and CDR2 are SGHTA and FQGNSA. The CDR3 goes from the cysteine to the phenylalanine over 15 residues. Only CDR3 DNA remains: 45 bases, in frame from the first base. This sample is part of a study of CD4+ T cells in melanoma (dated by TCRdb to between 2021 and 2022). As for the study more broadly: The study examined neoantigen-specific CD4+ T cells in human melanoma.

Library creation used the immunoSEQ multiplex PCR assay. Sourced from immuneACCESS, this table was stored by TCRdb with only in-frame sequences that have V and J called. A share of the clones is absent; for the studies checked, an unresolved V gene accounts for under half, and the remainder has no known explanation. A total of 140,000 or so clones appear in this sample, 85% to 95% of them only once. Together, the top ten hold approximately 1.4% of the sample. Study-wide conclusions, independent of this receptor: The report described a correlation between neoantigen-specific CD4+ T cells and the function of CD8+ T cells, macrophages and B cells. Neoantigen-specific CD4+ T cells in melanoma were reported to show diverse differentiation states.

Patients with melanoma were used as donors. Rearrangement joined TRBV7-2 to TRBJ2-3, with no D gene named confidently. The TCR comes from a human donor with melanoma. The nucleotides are TGTGCCAGCAGCTTACGGCAAGTCCACACAGATACGCAGTATTTT. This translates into CASSLRQVHTDTQYF.